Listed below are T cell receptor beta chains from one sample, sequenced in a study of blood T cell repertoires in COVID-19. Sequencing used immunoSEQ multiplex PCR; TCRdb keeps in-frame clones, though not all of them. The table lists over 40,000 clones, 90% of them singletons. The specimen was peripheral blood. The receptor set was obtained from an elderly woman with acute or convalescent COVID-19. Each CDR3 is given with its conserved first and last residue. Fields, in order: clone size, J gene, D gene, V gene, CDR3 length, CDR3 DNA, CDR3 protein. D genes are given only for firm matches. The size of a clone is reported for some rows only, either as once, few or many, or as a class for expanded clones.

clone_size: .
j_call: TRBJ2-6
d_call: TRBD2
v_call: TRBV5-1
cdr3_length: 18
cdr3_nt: TGCGCCAGCAGCTCCACTAGCGCTATCGGCTCTGGGGCCAACGTCCTGACTTTC
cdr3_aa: CASSSTSAIGSGANVLTF

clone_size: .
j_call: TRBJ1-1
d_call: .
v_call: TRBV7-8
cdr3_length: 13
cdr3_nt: TGTGCCAGCAGCTCCCGGCCGGGTACTGAAGCTTTCTTT
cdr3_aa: CASSSRPGTEAFF

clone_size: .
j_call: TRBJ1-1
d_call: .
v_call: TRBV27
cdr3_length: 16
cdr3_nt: TGTGCCAGCAGCTGGGCAGGGGCCGCCTTGAACACTGAAGCTTTCTTT
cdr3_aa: CASSWAGAALNTEAFF

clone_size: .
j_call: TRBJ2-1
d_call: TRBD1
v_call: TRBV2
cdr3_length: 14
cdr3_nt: TGTGCCAGCAAACCGGGACAGGGGCGCGATGAGCAGTTCTTC
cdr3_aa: CASKPGQGRDEQFF

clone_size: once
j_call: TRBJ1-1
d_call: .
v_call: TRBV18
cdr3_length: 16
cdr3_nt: TGTGCCAGCTCATCCCAGTTGCGGGGGTTGAGTACTGAAGCTTTCTTT
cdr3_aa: CASSSQLRGLSTEAFF

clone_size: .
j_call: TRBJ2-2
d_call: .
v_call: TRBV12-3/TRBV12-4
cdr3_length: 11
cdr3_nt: TGTGCCAGCAGCCCTTCCGGGGAGCTGTTTTTT
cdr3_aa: CASSPSGELFF

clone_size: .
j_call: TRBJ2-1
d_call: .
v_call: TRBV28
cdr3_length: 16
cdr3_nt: TGTGCCAGCAGTTTAGCGAACTCCCCCATCTACAATGAGCAGTTCTTC
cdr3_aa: CASSLANSPIYNEQFF

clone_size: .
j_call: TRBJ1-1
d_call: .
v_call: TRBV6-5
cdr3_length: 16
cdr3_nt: TGTGCCAGCAGTTACTACTCAGGGGTGGGGAACACTGAAGCTTTCTTT
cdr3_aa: CASSYYSGVGNTEAFF

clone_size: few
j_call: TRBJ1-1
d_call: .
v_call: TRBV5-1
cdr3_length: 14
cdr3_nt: TGCGCCAGCAGCTTGGCCACTACGAACACTGAAGCTTTCTTT
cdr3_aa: CASSLATTNTEAFF

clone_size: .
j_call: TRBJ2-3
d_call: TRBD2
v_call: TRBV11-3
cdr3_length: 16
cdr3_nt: TGTGCCAGCAGCTCATCCGGGACTAGCGGGAGTGATACGCAGTATTTT
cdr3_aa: CASSSSGTSGSDTQYF

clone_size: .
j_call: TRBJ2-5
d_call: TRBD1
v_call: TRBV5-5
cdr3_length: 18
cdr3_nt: TGTGCCAGCAGCTTGGCCCCCGGGACAGTAGGTTCCGGGGAGACCCAGTACTTC
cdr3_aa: CASSLAPGTVGSGETQYF

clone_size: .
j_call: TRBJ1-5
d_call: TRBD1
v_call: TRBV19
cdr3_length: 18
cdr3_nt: TGTGCCAGTAGTCCAGGGACAGGGTTTGGGTATAGCAATCAGCCCCAGCATTTT
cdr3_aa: CASSPGTGFGYSNQPQHF

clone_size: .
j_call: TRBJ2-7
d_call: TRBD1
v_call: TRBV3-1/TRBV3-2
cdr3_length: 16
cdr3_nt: TGTGCCAGCAGCCAAGGGGTAGGGGGCGCGTCCTACGAGCAGTACTTC
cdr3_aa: CASSQGVGGASYEQYF

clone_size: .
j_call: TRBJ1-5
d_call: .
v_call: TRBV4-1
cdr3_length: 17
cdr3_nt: TGCGCCAGCAGCCGTGCGGCCACGGAGGGCCTTAATCAGCCCCAGCATTTT
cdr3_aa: CASSRAATEGLNQPQHF

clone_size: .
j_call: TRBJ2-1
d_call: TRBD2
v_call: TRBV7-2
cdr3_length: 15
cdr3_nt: TGTGCCAGCAGCTCCGGGACTAGGGGGTACAATGAGCAGTTCTTC
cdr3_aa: CASSSGTRGYNEQFF

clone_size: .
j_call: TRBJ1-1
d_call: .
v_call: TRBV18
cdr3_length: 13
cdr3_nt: TGTGCCAGCTCACCCGCGACAGGCACTGAAGCTTTCTTT
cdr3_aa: CASSPATGTEAFF

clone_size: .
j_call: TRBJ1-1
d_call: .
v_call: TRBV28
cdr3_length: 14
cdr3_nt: TGTGCCAGCACCCTCCCAACACGAGAGCGTGAAGCTTTCTTT
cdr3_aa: CASTLPTREREAFF

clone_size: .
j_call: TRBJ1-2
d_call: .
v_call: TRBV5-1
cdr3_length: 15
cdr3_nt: TGCGCCAGCAGCTTGTCGACAGACACTAACTATGGCTACACCTTC
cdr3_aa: CASSLSTDTNYGYTF

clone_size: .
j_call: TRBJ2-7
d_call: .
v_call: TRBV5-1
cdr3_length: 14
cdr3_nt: TGCGCCAGCAGCTTGTCCGGCGGAACCTACGAGCAGTACTTC
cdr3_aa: CASSLSGGTYEQYF

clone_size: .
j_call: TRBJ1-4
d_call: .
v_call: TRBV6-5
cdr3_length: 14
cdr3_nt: TGTGCCAGCAGTAGACAGTTCCTTAATGAAAAACTGTTTTTT
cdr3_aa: CASSRQFLNEKLFF

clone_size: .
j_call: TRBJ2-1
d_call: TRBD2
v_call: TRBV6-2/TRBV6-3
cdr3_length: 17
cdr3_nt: TGTGCCAGCAGTTCGTGGACCGGGACTAGCGGGAGATATGAGCAGTTCTTC
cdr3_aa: CASSSWTGTSGRYEQFF

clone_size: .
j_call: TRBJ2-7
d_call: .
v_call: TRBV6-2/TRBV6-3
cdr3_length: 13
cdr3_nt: TGTGCCAGCACCCCGGACTGGCTATACGAGCAGTACTTC
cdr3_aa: CASTPDWLYEQYF

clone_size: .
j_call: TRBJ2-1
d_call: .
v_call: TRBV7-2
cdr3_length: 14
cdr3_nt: TGTGCCAGCAGCTTCGACAAGGCCTACAATGAGCAGTTCTTC
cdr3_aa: CASSFDKAYNEQFF

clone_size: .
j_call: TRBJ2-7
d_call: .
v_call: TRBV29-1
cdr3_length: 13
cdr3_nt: TGCAGCGTTGAACTCGGACAGTCCTACGAGCAGTACTTC
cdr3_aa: CSVELGQSYEQYF

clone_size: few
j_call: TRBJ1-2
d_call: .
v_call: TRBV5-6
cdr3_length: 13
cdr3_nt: TGTGCCAGCAGCTCGACAGGCAACTATGGCTACACCTTC
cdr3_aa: CASSSTGNYGYTF

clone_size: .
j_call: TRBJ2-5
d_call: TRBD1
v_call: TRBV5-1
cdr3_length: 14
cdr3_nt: TGCGCCAGCAGCCTACAGGGGGCGCGGGAGACCCAGTACTTC
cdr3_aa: CASSLQGARETQYF

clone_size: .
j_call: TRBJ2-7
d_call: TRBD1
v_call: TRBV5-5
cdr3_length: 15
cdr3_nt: TGTGCCAGCAGCTTACAGGGGGCAGGTGCGTACGAGCAGTACTTC
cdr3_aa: CASSLQGAGAYEQYF

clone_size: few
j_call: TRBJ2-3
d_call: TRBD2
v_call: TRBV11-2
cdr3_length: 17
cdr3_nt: TGTGCCAGCAGCTTAGCGGCTAGCGGCTATAGCACAGATACGCAGTATTTT
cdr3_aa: CASSLAASGYSTDTQYF

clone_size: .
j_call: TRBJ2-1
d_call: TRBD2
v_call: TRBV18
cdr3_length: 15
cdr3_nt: TGTGCCAGCTCCCCTGGACTAGTGTCGTACAATGAGCAGTTCTTC
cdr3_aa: CASSPGLVSYNEQFF

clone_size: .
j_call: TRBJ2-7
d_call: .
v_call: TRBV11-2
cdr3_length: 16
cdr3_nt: TGTGCCAGCAGCTTAAACCCGGGTCCCACGGCCAACGAGCAGTACTTC
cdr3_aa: CASSLNPGPTANEQYF

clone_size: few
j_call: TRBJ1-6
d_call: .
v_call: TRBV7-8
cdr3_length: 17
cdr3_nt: TGTGCCAGCAGCTTACCCACAGGTTTTGGGCCGAATTCACCCCTCCACTTT
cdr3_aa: CASSLPTGFGPNSPLHF

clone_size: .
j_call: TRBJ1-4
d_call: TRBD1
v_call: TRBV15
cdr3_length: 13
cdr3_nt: TGTGCCACCAGCAGAGATACTATGGGACAGGGTCTTTTT
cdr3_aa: CATSRDTMGQGLF

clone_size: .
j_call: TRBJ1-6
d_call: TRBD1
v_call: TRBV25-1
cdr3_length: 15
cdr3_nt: TGTGCCAGCAGCAAACAGGGGATGCGCAATTCACCCCTCCACTTT
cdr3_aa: CASSKQGMRNSPLHF

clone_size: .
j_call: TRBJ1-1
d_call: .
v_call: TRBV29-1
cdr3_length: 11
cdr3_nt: TGCAGCGTTGACTTGAGCGCTGAAGCTTTCTTT
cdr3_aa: CSVDLSAEAFF

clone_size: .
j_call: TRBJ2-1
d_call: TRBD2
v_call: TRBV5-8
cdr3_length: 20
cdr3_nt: TGTGCCAGCAGCTTGGCCTTGACTAGCGGGGGGGTTAGCTCCTACAATGAGCAGTTCTTC
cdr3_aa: CASSLALTSGGVSSYNEQFF

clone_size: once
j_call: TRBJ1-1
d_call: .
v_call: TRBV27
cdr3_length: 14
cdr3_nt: TGTGCCAGCAGTTCAGGGAACAGGATCACTGAAGCTTTCTTT
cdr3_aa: CASSSGNRITEAFF

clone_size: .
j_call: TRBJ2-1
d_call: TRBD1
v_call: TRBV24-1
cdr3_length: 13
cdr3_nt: TGTGCCACCGAGACAGGGTTAGCCGATGAGCAGTTCTTC
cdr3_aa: CATETGLADEQFF

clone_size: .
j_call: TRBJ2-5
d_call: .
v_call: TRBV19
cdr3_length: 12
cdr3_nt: TGTGCCAGTAGCTCAGCTCCGGGGACCCAGTACTTC
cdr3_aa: CASSSAPGTQYF

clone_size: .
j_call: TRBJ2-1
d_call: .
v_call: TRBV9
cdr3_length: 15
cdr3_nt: TGTGCCAGCACCCGAGGGGGGGAATCCTACAATGAGCAGTTCTTC
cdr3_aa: CASTRGGESYNEQFF

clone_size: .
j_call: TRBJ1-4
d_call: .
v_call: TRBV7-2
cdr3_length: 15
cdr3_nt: TGTGCCAGCAGTCCGAGCAGGGGCGGTTACGAAAAACTGTTTTTT
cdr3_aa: CASSPSRGGYEKLFF

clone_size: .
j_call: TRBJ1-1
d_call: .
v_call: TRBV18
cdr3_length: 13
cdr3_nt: TGTGCCAGCTCACCTCGCGGAGACACTGAAGCTTTCTTT
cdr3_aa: CASSPRGDTEAFF

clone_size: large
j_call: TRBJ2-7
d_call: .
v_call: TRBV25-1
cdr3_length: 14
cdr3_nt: TGTGCCAGCAGTGATCGGCTAGACTCCTACGAGCAGTACTTC
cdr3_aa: CASSDRLDSYEQYF

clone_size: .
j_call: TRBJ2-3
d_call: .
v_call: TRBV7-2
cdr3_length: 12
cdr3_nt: TGTGCCAGCAGGCTACTCACAGATACGCAGTATTTT
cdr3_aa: CASRLLTDTQYF

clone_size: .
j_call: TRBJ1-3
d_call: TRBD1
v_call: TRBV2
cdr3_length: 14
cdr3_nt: TGTGCCAGCACCCTAGACAGGGGTGGAAACACCATATATTTT
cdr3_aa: CASTLDRGGNTIYF

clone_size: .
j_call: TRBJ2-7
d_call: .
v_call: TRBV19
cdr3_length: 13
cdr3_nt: TGTGCCAGTAGTATGACAGATTCCTACGAGCAGTACTTC
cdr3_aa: CASSMTDSYEQYF

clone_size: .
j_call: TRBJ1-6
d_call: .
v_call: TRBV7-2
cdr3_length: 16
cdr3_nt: TGTGCCAGCAGCTTAGGCGGGGGAGGAGGTGATTCACCCCTCCACTTT
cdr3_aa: CASSLGGGGGDSPLHF

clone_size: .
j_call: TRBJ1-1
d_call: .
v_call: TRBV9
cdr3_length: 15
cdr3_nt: TGTGCCAGCAGCGTAGTAGCGGGGGCGAACACTGAAGCTTTCTTT
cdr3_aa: CASSVVAGANTEAFF

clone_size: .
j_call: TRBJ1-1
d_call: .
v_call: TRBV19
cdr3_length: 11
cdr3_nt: TGTGCCAGTAGTATTTACTATGAAGCTTTCTTT
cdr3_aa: CASSIYYEAFF

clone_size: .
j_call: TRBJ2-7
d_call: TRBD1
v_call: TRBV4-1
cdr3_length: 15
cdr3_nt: TGCGCCAGCAGCCAGACAGGGGGAAACGCCTACGAGCAGTACTTC
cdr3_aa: CASSQTGGNAYEQYF

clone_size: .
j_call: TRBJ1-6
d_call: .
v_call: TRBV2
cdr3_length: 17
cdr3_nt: TGTGCCAGCAGACCAGTACAGGGTAGAATCTATAATTCACCCCTCCACTTT
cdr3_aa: CASRPVQGRIYNSPLHF

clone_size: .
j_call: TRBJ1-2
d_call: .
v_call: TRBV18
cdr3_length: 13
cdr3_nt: TGTGCCAGCTCACCTGACGGGGATTATGGCTACACCTTC
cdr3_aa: CASSPDGDYGYTF

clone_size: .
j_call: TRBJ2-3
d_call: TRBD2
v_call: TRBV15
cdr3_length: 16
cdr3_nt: TGTGCCACCAGTTTTTCGGCGGGAGGGTTCACAGATACGCAGTATTTT
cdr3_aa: CATSFSAGGFTDTQYF

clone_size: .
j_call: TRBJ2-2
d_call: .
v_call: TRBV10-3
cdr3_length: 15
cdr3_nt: TGTGCCATCAGTGAGTCCGGGGGGCACACCGGGGAGCTGTTTTTT
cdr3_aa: CAISESGGHTGELFF

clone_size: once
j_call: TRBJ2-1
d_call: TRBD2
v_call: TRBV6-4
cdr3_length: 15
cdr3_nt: TGTGCCAGCAGTCTCCTAGCGGGAGAAACCCATGAGCAGTTCTTC
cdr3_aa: CASSLLAGETHEQFF

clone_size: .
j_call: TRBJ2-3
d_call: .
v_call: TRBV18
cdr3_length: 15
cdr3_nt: TGTGCCAGCTCACCACCGGGCCTCTACACAGATACGCAGTATTTT
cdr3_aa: CASSPPGLYTDTQYF